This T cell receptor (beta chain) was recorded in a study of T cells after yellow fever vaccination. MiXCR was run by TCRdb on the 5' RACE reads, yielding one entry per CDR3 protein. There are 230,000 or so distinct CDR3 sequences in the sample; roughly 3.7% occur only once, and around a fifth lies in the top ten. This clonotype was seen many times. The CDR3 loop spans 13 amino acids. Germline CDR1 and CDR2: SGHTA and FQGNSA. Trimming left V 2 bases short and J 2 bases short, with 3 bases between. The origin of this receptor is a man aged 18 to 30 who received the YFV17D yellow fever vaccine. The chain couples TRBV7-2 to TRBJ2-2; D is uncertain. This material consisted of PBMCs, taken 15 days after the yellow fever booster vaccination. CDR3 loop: CASSLYNTGELFF. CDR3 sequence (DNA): TGTGCCAGCAGCTTATACAACACCGGGGAGCTGTTTTTT.